The 14 T cell receptor beta chains below all came from one sample that was sequenced in a study of control samples from healthy donors and cancer patients. Only in-frame clones appear in the TCRdb table, and some are missing; sequencing was by immunoSEQ multiplex PCR. The sample has about 89,000 clones, about 89% seen once. Input material: blood. The receptor source for this set is a man aged 30-40 years in good health.

In nucleotides, the CDR3 is TGTGCCAGCAGCGTAGGAATGGGCACCGGGGAGCTGTTTTTT. This codes for CASSVGMGTGELFF. The chain has TRBV9 and TRBJ2-2; D is uncertain. V lost 0 bases, J lost 4 bases, and 7 bases lay in between. The CDR3 runs 14 residues. CDR1 is SGDLS, CDR2 YYNGEE, per germline.

The J gene is TRBJ1-2, the V gene TRBV20-1; D is possibly TRBD1 (5 bases). The CDR3 sequence is 17 residues long. Germline assignment: CDR1 DFQATT and CDR2 SNEGSKA (reference sequence). V lost 3 bases, J lost 1 base, and 21 bases lay in between. CDR3 sequence: CSASRDRAIPFNYGYTF. Written as DNA, the CDR3 is TGCAGTGCTAGTAGGGACCGGGCTATTCCTTTTAACTATGGCTACACCTTC.

V is TRBV5-4 and J is TRBJ1-1, with D uncertain. Per the germline V gene, CDR1 is SGHNT and CDR2 is YYREEE (reference sequence). Trimming cost V 1 base and J 3 bases, with 10 bases left between them. The CDR3 totals 14 residues. The CDR3 loop is CASSLLPADTEAFF. CDR3 nucleotide sequence: TGTGCCAGCAGCTTGCTACCTGCGGACACTGAAGCTTTCTTT. Together with reference TRBV5-4 and TRBJ1-1, the CDR3 gives the full variable domain: ETGVTQSPTHLIKTRGQQVTLRCSSQSGHNTVSWYQQALGQGPQFIFQYYREEENGRGNFPPRFSGLQFPNYSSELNVNALELDDSALYLCASSLLPADTEAFFGQGTRLTVV.

The V gene is TRBV19, the J gene TRBJ2-2; 9 positions match TRBD2. The CDR3 consists of 17 residues. Trimming cost V 8 bases and J 2 bases; bases outside gene matches: 12. The germline gives CDR1 LNHDA, CDR2 SQIVND (reference sequence). CDR3 sequence (DNA): TGTGCCAGTCCCCCCCGGGGCGGGGGGGCCAACACCGGGGAGCTGTTTTTT. Translation gives CASPPRGGGANTGELFF.

V and J are TRBV5-4 and TRBJ2-3; the match to TRBD2 covers 12 bases. Germline V lookup: CDR1 SGHNT, CDR2 YYREEE (reference sequence). The junction had 7 bases not matched to a gene; V was cut back by 2 bases and J by 6 bases. There are 16 residues in the CDR3. This CDR3 reads CASSFRLAGAGDTQYF. CDR3 DNA sequence: TGTGCCAGCAGCTTCCGACTAGCGGGGGCCGGGGATACGCAGTATTTT.

The chain recombines TRBV4-1 with TRBJ1-1; possible D gene TRBD1, 5 bases. CDR1 MGHRA and CDR2 YSYEKL come from the germline V gene. This CDR3 is 14 amino acids long. V was pared by 1 base and J by 3 bases, with 9 bases between. CDR3 in DNA: TGCGCCAGCAGCCAAGGGGGGGAGTACACTGAAGCTTTCTTT. Amino acids: CASSQGGEYTEAFF.

The chain joins TRBV30 to TRBJ1-1; TRBD1 is a possible D gene (5 bases). CDR3 length: 12 amino acids. The germline V gene encodes CDR1 GTSNPN and CDR2 SVGIG (reference sequence). V gave up 0 bases and J gave up 6 bases, with 8 bases separating them. The CDR3 spells CAWSVMGAEAFF. The CDR3 bases are TGTGCCTGGAGTGTAATGGGGGCTGAAGCTTTCTTT.

This sequence joins TRBV5-5 and TRBJ2-7, with D possibly called TRBD1 or TRBD2 (5 bases each). From germline, CDR1 is SGHKS and CDR2 YYEKEE (reference sequence). Trimming left V 0 bases short and J 1 base short, with 11 bases between. The CDR3 is 15 residues long. CDR3 residues: CASSLEGTLSYEQYF. The CDR3 nucleotides are TGTGCCAGCAGCTTGGAGGGGACGCTGTCCTACGAGCAGTACTTC.

The chain links TRBV5-1 to TRBJ1-1; D ambiguous. V shed 3 bases and J shed 3 bases, with 9 bases lying between them. Germline V CDR1 and CDR2: SGHRS, YFSETQ. The CDR3 has 13 amino acids. For the CDR3, the DNA is TGCGCCAGCAGCTCCGCATCGCACACTGAAGCTTTCTTT. This gives the protein CASSSASHTEAFF.

This clone was picked up one time. The V and J genes are TRBV18 and TRBJ2-1; 7 bases are shared with TRBD1. The ends lost 3 bases at V and 2 bases at J; junction bases unmatched: 1. The germline CDR1 and CDR2 sequences are KGHSH and LQKENI. The CDR3 covers 14 residues. The DNA of the CDR3 is TGTGCCAGCTCACCCGGGACAGCCTACAATGAGCAGTTCTTC. Protein sequence: CASSPGTAYNEQFF.

V usage is TRBV24-1 and J usage is TRBJ2-2, with 9 nucleotides matching TRBD1. The V gene end was trimmed by 6 bases and the J gene end by 5 bases; junction bases not matched to a gene: 6. This CDR3 comprises 15 residues. Per the germline V gene, CDR1 is KGHDR and CDR2 is SFDVKD. The DNA of the CDR3 is TGTGCCACCAGTCCAACTGGACAGGGGACCGGGGAGCTGTTTTTT. Residues: CATSPTGQGTGELFF.

The chain carries TRBV19 and TRBJ1-4, with TRBD1 matching 7 bases. The CDR3 totals 16 residues. V gave up 6 bases and J gave up 5 bases; unmatched junction bases: 12. Germline CDR1 and CDR2: LNHDA and SQIVND (reference sequence). Written as DNA, the CDR3 is TGTGCCAGTAGCGAGCCTAGACAGGGCCGCAATGAAAAACTGTTTTTT. This encodes CASSEPRQGRNEKLFF.

The chain has TRBV4-1 and TRBJ2-7; the match to TRBD2 covers 10 bases. There are 15 residues in the CDR3. Trimming took 5 bases from V and 0 from J; bases not matched to a gene: 4. Germline values: CDR1 MGHRA, CDR2 YSYEKL. In DNA, the CDR3 is TGCGCCAGCAGCTCCGGGACTAGCGCCTCCTACGAGCAGTACTTC. Its protein is CASSSGTSASYEQYF.

The rearrangement links TRBV19 to TRBJ2-2; TRBD1 matches at 9 bases. The germline V gene has CDR1 LNHDA and CDR2 SQIVND (reference sequence). This CDR3 is 15 amino acids long. J lost 7 bases, V lost 3 bases, and 6 bases had no gene match. CDR3 loop: CASSMSRDRVGELFF. In nucleotides, the CDR3 is TGTGCCAGTAGTATGTCCCGGGACAGGGTCGGGGAGCTGTTTTTT.